These T cell receptor beta chains were read from a single sample in a study of response to subunit inactivated influenza vaccine. Via MiXCR, TCRdb re-called the RT-PCR reads, giving one row per CDR3 protein. The sample records over 150,000 distinct CDR3 sequences, nearly 9.5% being singletons. Material: non-naive T cells sorted from PBMCs, obtained on the day of vaccination. These receptors originate from a man aged 50 to 59 who received an inactivated influenza vaccine. Both conserved end residues are part of each CDR3. D genes are given only for firm matches. Size is stated for part of the rows, as once, few or many counts, or as a class when the clone is expanded.

D	V	J	size	DNA	CDR3
TRBD1	TRBV12-3/TRBV12-4	TRBJ1-2	.	TGTGCCAGCAGAGAACAGGGGAATGATGGCTACACCTTC	CASREQGNDGYTF
.	TRBV28	TRBJ2-4	.	TGTGCCAGCGGCCCAGGGGGGATGAACATTCAGTACTTC	CASGPGGMNIQYF
.	TRBV19	TRBJ2-5	few	TGTGCCAGTAGTATTGGTCACAAAGAGACCCAGTACTTC	CASSIGHKETQYF
TRBD1	TRBV20-1	TRBJ2-7	many	TGCAGTGCTGAACCACAGGGGGCGAACGAGCAGTACTTC	CSAEPQGANEQYF
TRBD1	TRBV20-1	TRBJ2-2	.	TGCAGTGCTAGAGGTCTAGGGACAGGGCGATACACCGGGGAGCTGTTTTTT	CSARGLGTGRYTGELFF
.	TRBV14	TRBJ2-3	.	TGTGCCAGCAGCCAACGGGGGGACAGAGCCACAGATACGCAGTATTTT	CASSQRGDRATDTQYF
.	TRBV29-1	TRBJ1-5	.	TGCAGCGTTCGCGTAACCGATAGCAATCAGCCCCAGCATTTT	CSVRVTDSNQPQHF
.	TRBV20-1	TRBJ1-5	few	TGCAGTGCTAGTTTAAGGGCAGGGGTCAATCAGCCCCAGCATTTT	CSASLRAGVNQPQHF
.	TRBV7-2	TRBJ1-1	many	TGTGCCAGCAGCCTGTGGGAGAACACTGAAGCTTTCTTT	CASSLWENTEAFF
TRBD2	TRBV7-8	TRBJ2-7	many	TGTGCCAGCAGCTTAGATCTAGCGGGGGGGCGCGAGCAGTACTTC	CASSLDLAGGREQYF
.	TRBV5-4	TRBJ2-5	.	TGTGCCAGCAGCTTGGAAAGGGCCGCAGAGACCCAGTACTTC	CASSLERAAETQYF
TRBD2	TRBV20-1	TRBJ2-7	many	TGCAGTGCTAGGGCTAGCGGGCGGAGTCTCTACGAGCAGTACTTC	CSARASGRSLYEQYF
TRBD1	TRBV6-2/TRBV6-3	TRBJ1-6	.	TGTGCCAGCAGTCAGTGGACAGGGGACAATTCACCCCTCCACTTT	CASSQWTGDNSPLHF
.	TRBV18	TRBJ2-5	.	TGTGCCAGCTCATTTCGGCGGACGGAGGAGACCCAGTACTTC	CASSFRRTEETQYF
TRBD1	TRBV5-1	TRBJ2-1	many	TGCGCCAGCAGCCGGGGACAGGGGGCTGGGTACAATGAGCAGTTCTTC	CASSRGQGAGYNEQFF
.	TRBV11-2	TRBJ2-7	.	TGTGCCAGCAGCCTGGGGCCCCGATACTACGAGCAGTACTTC	CASSLGPRYYEQYF
TRBD2	TRBV10-1	TRBJ2-7	many	TGCGCCAGCAGTGATGGGACTAGCGTCTACGAGCAGTACTTC	CASSDGTSVYEQYF
.	TRBV5-4	TRBJ2-7	many	TGTGCCAGCAGTTCGATACAGATCCCCGAGCAGTACTTC	CASSSIQIPEQYF
.	TRBV11-2	TRBJ1-2	few	TGTGCCAGCAGCTTAGATGCGAAGGACCACTATGGCTACACCTTC	CASSLDAKDHYGYTF
TRBD2	TRBV15	TRBJ2-7	many	TGTGCCACCAGCAGAGACCCTCGTAGCGGGGGTTCCTACGAGCAGTACTTC	CATSRDPRSGGSYEQYF
TRBD1	TRBV15	TRBJ1-1	.	TGTGCCACCACCGACAGGGCTTCGCGCACTGAAGCTTTCTTT	CATTDRASRTEAFF
.	TRBV20-1	TRBJ2-4	few	TGCAGTGCTAGAGGGCCTGGTCAGGTTCAGTACTTC	CSARGPGQVQYF
.	TRBV12-1	TRBJ2-7	.	TGTGCCAGCAGCTTTGGGCGGGCCAAGGAGCAGTACTTC	CASSFGRAKEQYF
.	TRBV12-3/TRBV12-4	TRBJ1-1	many	TGTGCCAGCAGCTTAACCGGGACACCAAACACTGAAGCTTTCTTT	CASSLTGTPNTEAFF
TRBD1	TRBV12-3/TRBV12-4	TRBJ1-4	many	TGTGCCAGCAGTTTAGCAGGGGGCGGTGGGAAACTGTTTTTT	CASSLAGGGGKLFF
TRBD2	TRBV5-1	TRBJ2-7	few	TGCGCCAGCAGCGCCCACGGGGGGGTCGGTGGTTACGAGCAGTACTTC	CASSAHGGVGGYEQYF
TRBD1	TRBV20-1	TRBJ1-4	few	TGCAGTGCTATTGGACAGGGGGTTAACCATGAAAAACTGTTTTTT	CSAIGQGVNHEKLFF
.	TRBV5-6	TRBJ2-5	many	TGTGCCAGCAGCCCCAGACCAGGGAACGAGGTGGAGACCCAGTACTTC	CASSPRPGNEVETQYF
TRBD1	TRBV2	TRBJ1-4	many	TGTGCCAGCCGGGACAGGGTAGGGAGTGAAAAACTGTTTTTT	CASRDRVGSEKLFF
.	TRBV3-1	TRBJ2-2	few	TGTGCCAGCAGCCACAGGGCCGGCGGGGAGCTGTTTTTT	CASSHRAGGELFF
.	TRBV12-3/TRBV12-4	TRBJ1-5	many	TGTGCCAGCAGTTTCTTAGTCGATCAGCCCCAGCATTTT	CASSFLVDQPQHF
TRBD2	TRBV18	TRBJ2-3	many	TGTGCCAGCTCACCACCGCGGGGGGTCAGCACAGATACGCAGTATTTT	CASSPPRGVSTDTQYF
.	TRBV28	TRBJ2-2	.	TGTGCCAGCAGCCGAAAGGGTCTTTTTGTGGGCCGGGAGCTGTTTTTT	CASSRKGLFVGRELFF
TRBD1	TRBV4-2	TRBJ1-4	.	TGTGCCAGCAGCCAAAGACAGGGGTTTGAAAAACTGTTTTTT	CASSQRQGFEKLFF
.	TRBV7-2	TRBJ2-5	many	TGTGCCAGCAGCTTAGGGGGGCAAAGGGGAGAGACCCAGTACTTC	CASSLGGQRGETQYF
.	TRBV10-1	TRBJ2-7	.	TGCGCCAGCAGTGAGTCCGCCACGGTTTACGAGCAGTACTTC	CASSESATVYEQYF
.	TRBV10-3	TRBJ2-1	many	TGTGCCGCCGCGGGGGCAAGAATCACCTACAATGAGCAGTTCTTC	CAAAGARITYNEQFF
.	TRBV29-1	TRBJ1-2	.	TGCAGCGTCGGTGACGGCTATGGCTACACCTTC	CSVGDGYGYTF
.	TRBV4-2	TRBJ1-3	.	TGTGCCAGCAGCTTGGGGGACACCGACTCTGGAAACACCATATATTTT	CASSLGDTDSGNTIYF
.	TRBV20-1	TRBJ2-5	few	TGCAGTGCTAGAGAGCCTGCAGGTCTCCAAGAGACCCAGTACTTC	CSAREPAGLQETQYF
.	TRBV28	TRBJ2-1	few	TGTGCCAGCAGTTTAACAGACGAGCAGTTCTTC	CASSLTDEQFF
.	TRBV7-8	TRBJ2-3	many	TGTGCCAGCAGCTTAGGGACAGTTTACACAGATACGCAGTATTTT	CASSLGTVYTDTQYF
.	TRBV6-1	TRBJ1-1	.	TGTGCCAGCAGTCCCACGGGGTATTTGAACACTGAAGCTTTCTTT	CASSPTGYLNTEAFF
.	TRBV5-6	TRBJ1-4	few	TGTGCCAGCAGCCGAACGGCCAGGGGCCCTAATGAAAAACTGTTTTTT	CASSRTARGPNEKLFF
.	TRBV30	TRBJ2-5	.	TGTGCCTGGAGTCCGACTAGGTCTATTGGGACCCAGTACTTC	CAWSPTRSIGTQYF
TRBD1	TRBV6-5	TRBJ1-6	many	TGTGCCAGCAGTTACGAGGGACAGGGAGATTCACCCCTCCACTTT	CASSYEGQGDSPLHF
.	TRBV3-1	TRBJ2-1	few	TGTGCCAGCAGCCCATTAGGGGATCCCCTCTCCTACAATGAGCAGTTCTTC	CASSPLGDPLSYNEQFF
.	TRBV7-9	TRBJ2-2	.	TGTGCCAGCAGCTTAAGCCCCGGGGAGCTGTTTTTT	CASSLSPGELFF
TRBD1	TRBV24-1	TRBJ2-2	.	TGTGCCACCAGTGACCCCGGGACAGGGCCCACCGGGGAGCTGTTTTTT	CATSDPGTGPTGELFF
.	TRBV6-1	TRBJ2-3	.	TGTGCCAGCACCCCCGGTGGGACTGTTACGCAGTATTTT	CASTPGGTVTQYF
TRBD2	TRBV20-1	TRBJ2-7	few	TGCAGTGCTAGTCCGAGCGGGAGGGCCTACGAGCAGTACTTC	CSASPSGRAYEQYF
.	TRBV2	TRBJ2-1	.	TGTGCCAGCAAAGCCTTATCGGGTGAGCAGTTCTTC	CASKALSGEQFF
.	TRBV7-3	TRBJ2-7	.	TGTGCCAGCAGCCCCGAACACTCCTACGAGCAGTACTTC	CASSPEHSYEQYF
.	TRBV6-2/TRBV6-3	TRBJ2-7	.	TGTGCCAGCAGTTATACGGCAGGGGACGCCTACGAGCAGTACTTC	CASSYTAGDAYEQYF
.	TRBV10-1	TRBJ2-1	few	TGCGCCAGCAGTGAGGAGCAGGGGCCCTACAATGAGCAGTTCTTC	CASSEEQGPYNEQFF
TRBD1	TRBV4-2	TRBJ2-5	.	TGTGCCAGCAGCCGAGCGGTCGACAGGGGTTGGGAGACCCAGTACTTC	CASSRAVDRGWETQYF
.	TRBV11-2	TRBJ2-3	many	TGTGCCAGCAGCTCCGGACGGGTGGCGGAAGCTAGCACAGATACGCAGTATTTT	CASSSGRVAEASTDTQYF
.	TRBV6-2/TRBV6-3	TRBJ1-5	.	TGTGCCAGCGGCCGGGCAACTAATCAGCCCCAGCATTTT	CASGRATNQPQHF
.	TRBV9	TRBJ1-1	.	TGTGCCAGCAGCGTAGCCGAGCCTGAAGCTTTCTTT	CASSVAEPEAFF